A selection of T cell receptor beta chains follows, all from one sample in a study of blood T cell repertoires in COVID-19. The table came from immunoSEQ multiplex PCR; TCRdb's copy has only in-frame clones and leaves some out. The sample has fewer than 90,000 clones, around three quarters seen once. The sample comprised peripheral blood. The source of these receptors is a woman in her 50s with acute or convalescent COVID-19. Both conserved end residues are part of each CDR3. A D gene is named only where the DNA matches it firmly. Where a row states a size, it is once, few, many or the class of an expanded clone; other rows omit it.

D gene	V gene	J gene	clone size	CDR3 protein	CDR3 DNA
TRBD1	TRBV7-8	TRBJ2-2	.	CASSRTGNTGELFF	TGTGCCAGCAGCCGGACAGGGAACACCGGGGAGCTGTTTTTT
.	TRBV6-2/TRBV6-3	TRBJ1-5	.	CASSYSPKTRSVNQPQHF	TGTGCCAGCAGTTACTCTCCGAAAACTCGGTCGGTCAATCAGCCCCAGCATTTT
TRBD1	TRBV4-3	TRBJ1-1	few	CASSPSWTGNTEAFF	TGCGCCAGCAGCCCGTCCTGGACAGGGAACACTGAAGCTTTCTTT
.	TRBV6-5	TRBJ1-3	.	CASSFGGAGNTIYF	TGTGCCAGCAGTTTCGGGGGGGCTGGAAACACCATATATTTT
.	TRBV7-2	TRBJ2-1	.	CASSAPPQVREQFF	TGTGCCAGCAGCGCCCCTCCACAGGTGCGTGAGCAGTTCTTC
.	TRBV5-1	TRBJ2-1	once	CASSLESTGYNEQFF	TGCGCCAGCAGCTTGGAGAGCACAGGATACAATGAGCAGTTCTTC
TRBD2	TRBV2	TRBJ2-1	.	CASSERAGGFSYNEQFF	TGTGCCAGCAGTGAAAGAGCGGGGGGATTCTCCTACAATGAGCAGTTCTTC
.	TRBV3-1/TRBV3-2	TRBJ1-1	.	CASSQEGVTEAFF	TGTGCCAGCAGCCAAGAGGGAGTCACTGAAGCTTTCTTT
TRBD1	TRBV28	TRBJ1-1	.	CASNPEGGLNTEAFF	TGTGCCAGCAACCCCGAAGGGGGCCTGAACACTGAAGCTTTCTTT
.	TRBV18	TRBJ2-5	.	CASSPVTGPGYF	TGTGCCAGCTCACCAGTTACAGGGCCCGGGTACTTC
TRBD1	TRBV4-2	TRBJ1-4	.	CASSQDGTGDNEKLFF	TGTGCCAGCAGCCAAGACGGGACAGGGGACAATGAAAAACTGTTTTTT
TRBD1	TRBV14	TRBJ2-7	.	CASSLGTATYEQYF	TGTGCCAGCAGCCTCGGGACAGCAACCTACGAGCAGTACTTC
TRBD1	TRBV30	TRBJ1-1	few	CAWKRRQGPNTEAFF	TGTGCCTGGAAACGGAGACAGGGGCCGAACACTGAAGCTTTCTTT
.	TRBV5-4	TRBJ1-3	.	CASSSPKAGNTIYF	TGTGCCAGCAGCTCTCCGAAAGCCGGAAACACCATATATTTT
.	TRBV7-6	TRBJ1-2	.	CASSLSGENYGYTF	TGTGCCAGCAGCTTAAGCGGGGAAAACTATGGCTACACCTTC
.	TRBV6-5	TRBJ1-1	.	CASRITGLSTEAFF	TGTGCCAGCAGGATTACAGGGTTGAGCACTGAAGCTTTCTTT
.	TRBV5-8	TRBJ2-2	once	CASSLVGGVTGELFF	TGTGCCAGCAGCTTGGTAGGGGGAGTCACCGGGGAGCTGTTTTTT
.	TRBV5-6	TRBJ1-2	.	CASSPRLLNYGYTF	TGTGCCAGCAGCCCGCGACTGCTAAACTATGGCTACACCTTC
.	TRBV4-1	TRBJ1-2	.	CASSQDNRNYGYTF	TGCGCCAGCAGCCAAGATAACAGAAACTATGGCTACACCTTC
.	TRBV4-3	TRBJ1-2	.	CASSQDNGGNYGYTF	TGCGCCAGCAGCCAAGATAACGGGGGGAACTATGGCTACACCTTC
TRBD1	TRBV4-3	TRBJ2-7	.	CASSHGSFAGQGARYEQYF	TGCGCCAGCAGCCACGGATCCTTCGCTGGACAGGGGGCGCGGTACGAGCAGTACTTC
.	TRBV11-2	TRBJ2-7	.	CASSRADGVDEQYF	TGTGCCAGCAGCCGCGCGGACGGGGTCGACGAGCAGTACTTC
TRBD1	TRBV7-2	TRBJ1-1	.	CASSLAVTGGATEAFF	TGTGCCAGCAGCTTAGCGGTTACAGGGGGAGCCACTGAAGCTTTCTTT
TRBD1	TRBV5-1	TRBJ1-1	.	CASSYGQDEAFF	TGCGCCAGCAGCTACGGACAGGATGAAGCTTTCTTT
.	TRBV15	TRBJ1-1	.	CATSRVGRENTEAFF	TGTGCCACCAGCAGAGTCGGCAGGGAGAACACTGAAGCTTTCTTT
TRBD2	TRBV3-1/TRBV3-2	TRBJ2-1	once	CASSLGTTSGGYNEQFF	TGTGCCAGCAGCTTGGGGACAACTAGCGGGGGATACAATGAGCAGTTCTTC
TRBD1	TRBV6-8	TRBJ2-7	.	CASRLTPRGYGSEQYF	TGTGCCAGCAGACTGACGCCCAGGGGGTATGGGAGCGAGCAGTACTTC
.	TRBV7-2	TRBJ1-4	.	CASSLVAGSLGEKLFF	TGTGCCAGCAGCTTAGTAGCAGGGTCTTTGGGGGAAAAACTGTTTTTT
TRBD1	TRBV28	TRBJ1-2	.	CASSPGTDGEYGYTF	TGTGCCAGCAGTCCGGGGACAGATGGGGAGTATGGCTACACCTTC
.	TRBV2	TRBJ1-2	few	CASSLQGNYGYTF	TGTGCCAGCAGTCTACAGGGAAACTATGGCTACACCTTC
TRBD2	TRBV28	TRBJ2-1	.	CASSSGGSSYNEQFF	TGTGCCAGCAGCTCGGGGGGGAGCTCCTACAATGAGCAGTTCTTC
.	TRBV25-1	TRBJ1-4	.	CASSATGRRYEKLFF	TGTGCCAGCAGTGCTACAGGGAGAAGATACGAAAAACTGTTTTTT
.	TRBV5-1	TRBJ2-6	once	CASSLGHSGANVLTF	TGCGCCAGCAGCTTGGGGCACTCTGGGGCCAACGTCCTGACTTTC
.	TRBV5-1	TRBJ1-3	.	CASRTETGNTIYF	TGCGCCAGCAGGACAGAGACTGGAAACACCATATATTTT
.	TRBV2	TRBJ1-1	.	CASKQLAGGTEAFF	TGTGCCAGCAAACAGCTAGCGGGAGGCACTGAAGCTTTCTTT
TRBD2	TRBV27	TRBJ2-3	.	CASSPRGEADTQYF	TGTGCCAGCAGTCCCCGGGGGGAGGCAGATACGCAGTATTTT
.	TRBV9	TRBJ1-1	.	CASSPRGTSENTEAFF	TGTGCCAGCAGCCCCCGAGGGACATCTGAGAACACTGAAGCTTTCTTT
TRBD1	TRBV5-6	TRBJ1-2	.	CASSETGTGSYGYTF	TGTGCCAGCAGCGAAACCGGGACAGGGTCCTATGGCTACACCTTC
.	TRBV2	TRBJ1-2	.	CASSSDTFYGYTF	TGTGCCAGCAGCTCGGACACGTTTTATGGCTACACCTTC
.	TRBV7-9	TRBJ1-1	.	CASSLIQGQSLEAFF	TGTGCCAGCAGCTTAATTCAGGGGCAGTCTTTGGAAGCTTTCTTT